These 5 T cell receptor beta chains share one sample of origin, sequenced in a study of CD8 T cells in ankylosing spondylitis. TCRdb reprocessed the 5' RACE reads via MiXCR and lists one record per CDR3 protein. The data show a few hundred thousand distinct CDR3 sequences, 20% to 25% seen once. Material for sequencing was blood, either unsorted or a sorted T cell fraction (not recorded which). These TCRs come from a male donor with ankylosing spondylitis or in good health (not recorded which).

This clonotype was detected a few times. The genes are TRBV7-9 and TRBJ2-3; D possibly corresponds to TRBD1 (6 bases). Germline assignment: CDR1 SEHNR and CDR2 FQNEAQ (reference sequence). CDR3 size: 16 residues. The ends were cut back, 4 bases at V and 4 bases at J, with 18 bases in the middle. CDR3 coding DNA: TGTGCCAGCAGCTCGCAGGACAGCACGGAACCAGATACGCAGTATTTT. This translates into CASSSQDSTEPDTQYF.

The sample holds a few counts of this clonotype. The chain couples TRBV7-9 to TRBJ2-7; D possibly corresponds to TRBD2 (6 bases). The CDR3 spans 13 residues. Per the germline V gene, CDR1 is SEHNR and CDR2 is FQNEAQ (reference sequence). Trimming cost V 7 bases and J 4 bases, with 14 bases left between them. CDR3 in amino acids: CASNQGRGYEQYF. The CDR3 DNA is TGTGCCAGCAATCAAGGCCGGGGGTACGAGCAGTACTTC.

This chain joins TRBV29-1 and TRBJ2-7; D perhaps matches TRBD2 (6 bases). This CDR3 region has 13 residues. CDR1 is SQVTM, CDR2 ANQGSEA, per germline. The V end lost 2 bases, the J end lost 2 bases, and 10 bases lay between the germline ends. The CDR3 sequence is CSVEKEGPYEQYF. The CDR3 nucleotides are TGCAGCGTTGAAAAGGAGGGACCCTACGAGCAGTACTTC.

A word on this clonotype: A read error may produce the germline difference seen at one junction end. This CDR3 is CARSLSGTSGRGPSGELFF. CDR3 sequence (DNA): TGTGCCCGCAGTTTGTCCGGGACTAGCGGTCGGGGGCCGTCCGGGGAGCTGTTTTTT. This chain uses TRBV6-4 with TRBJ2-2; 11 bases are a match to TRBD2. This CDR3 comprises 19 residues. Germline V gene data show CDR1 as MRHNA and CDR2 as SNTAGT.

J is TRBJ2-2 and V is TRBV6-1; D gene ambiguous. V lost 8 bases to trimming and J lost 9 bases, with 19 bases between them. CDR3 size: 14 residues. CDR1 is MNHNS, CDR2 SASEGT, per germline. CDR3 nucleotide sequence: TGTGCCAGCTCAGATTTAACGGCTGGATGGGAGCTGTTTTTT. This gives the protein CASSDLTAGWELFF.